This T cell receptor beta chain was identified during a study of TIL therapy for anti-PD-1-resistant metastatic lung cancer. The libraries were made with immunoSEQ v3. The protocol was immunoSEQ multiplex PCR, while the TCRdb copy is restricted to in-frame clones and leaves out a portion. The sample lists 25,000 to 30,000 clones; 63% were seen once. Time point indicated: pre-treatment sample, taken before nivolumab and TIL therapy. Pleural nodules or supraclavicular lymph nodes made up most of the excised metastases sampled. This clone is classed as medium-sized (0.01 to 0.1%). Its antigen is undetermined. The junction had 4 bases not matched to a gene; V was cut back by 5 bases and J by 2 bases. The CDR3 runs to 14 residues. Germline CDR1 SEHNR, CDR2 FQNEAQ (reference sequence). Study-wide results and caveats: Many TIL product clones were absent from baseline tumor, suggesting clonal contraction. This highly selected cohort may not generalize to typical lung cancer patients. Compared with baseline intratumoral T cells, expanded TIL cultures were more clonal and less diverse (approximately 6% vs 31%).

The receptor was derived from a woman aged 30-79 years with non-small cell lung cancer. This rearrangement joins TRBV7-9 to TRBJ2-7, with 9 bases lining up with TRBD2. This sample comprised tumor tissue, obtained at baseline. The CDR3 DNA follows: TGTGCCAGCAGCCCTAGCGGGGCAGCCTACGAGCAGTACTTC. It yields the protein CASSPSGAAYEQYF.